This entry lists 24 T cell receptor beta chains sequenced from one sample in a study of cytomegalovirus exposure and HLA in healthy donors. PCR involved 60 Vbeta and 13 Jbeta primers. The protocol was immunoSEQ multiplex PCR, while the TCRdb copy is restricted to in-frame clones and leaves out a portion. The repertoire holds some 180,000 clones, with about 70% as singletons. Source material: PBMCs. These receptor sequences come from a woman aged 25 to 39 in good health and CMV-seronegative.

The gene calls are TRBV5-1 and TRBJ1-2, with TRBD1 as a possible D gene (6 bases). This CDR3 has 16 residues. Germline lookup yields CDR1 SGHRS and CDR2 YFSETQ. Trimming stripped 5 bases from V and 4 bases from J, with 21 bases between. The CDR3 sequence: CASSQNPGQGPYGYTF. The CDR3 bases are TGCGCCAGCAGTCAAAACCCGGGACAAGGGCCCTATGGCTACACCTTC.

This clone was seen a single time. The chain has TRBV19 and TRBJ2-7, with 7 bases matching TRBD1. V gave up 5 bases and J gave up 2 bases; unmatched junction bases: 9. Germline CDR1 is LNHDA and CDR2 is SQIVND (reference sequence). The CDR3 extends over 15 amino acids. CDR3 DNA sequence: TGTGCCAGTAGTTCTTCGACAGGGTCACCCTACGAGCAGTACTTC. It is translated as CASSSSTGSPYEQYF.

The genes are TRBV7-2 and TRBJ2-1; TRBD1 is a possible D gene (5 bases). Trimming shortened V by 6 bases and J by 12 bases, and 15 bases separated the two germline ends. The CDR3 has 12 amino acids. The germline CDR1 and CDR2 sequences are SGHTA and FQGNSA. CDR3 region: CASRNPDTSQFF. The CDR3 region has the DNA TGTGCCAGCAGGAACCCGGACACCTCGCAGTTCTTC.

This clone has a handful of counts. The chain recombines TRBV18 with TRBJ1-1, with D possibly TRBD1 on 5 matching bases. Germline CDR1 reads KGHSH; CDR2 reads LQKENI. This CDR3 contains 15 residues. The V end lost 5 bases, the J end lost 1 base, and 14 bases lay between the germline ends. The CDR3 spells CASSAQKTENTEAFF. The CDR3 region has the DNA TGTGCCAGCTCAGCCCAAAAGACAGAGAACACTGAAGCTTTCTTT.

The chain combines TRBV7-9 with TRBJ2-2; a weak D match, TRBD2 (6 bases). The CDR3 loop spans 14 amino acids. Trimming pared 11 bases from V and 4 bases from J, leaving 17 bases between. CDR1 is SEHNR and CDR2 is FQNEAQ in the germline V gene (reference sequence). As DNA, the CDR3 is TGTGCCCCGGGAGCTTTGGGTTCCACCGGGGAGCTGTTTTTT. It is translated as CAPGALGSTGELFF.

The chain recombines TRBV7-2 with TRBJ2-3, with 8 bases that match TRBD2. The V and J ends lost 2 bases and 0 bases, in that order; junction bases with no gene match: 10. Germline V gene data show CDR1 as SGHTA and CDR2 as FQGNSA. There are 18 residues in the CDR3. DNA of the CDR3: TGTGCCAGCAGCTTATTCCCTAGCGGGCCGACTAGCACAGATACGCAGTATTTT. The encoded protein is CASSLFPSGPTSTDTQYF.

This clone occurred a few times. V is TRBV2 and J is TRBJ1-2, with D tentatively TRBD1 (5 bases). The CDR3 has 15 amino acids. Germline-derived CDR1 and CDR2 are SNHLY and FYNNEI. With 3 bases removed from V and 6 bases from J, the gap between germline ends came to 17 bases. This chain's CDR3 is CASSDRQGRSDGYTF. DNA for the CDR3: TGTGCCAGCAGTGATAGGCAGGGCCGGTCGGATGGCTACACCTTC.

V is TRBV7-3 and J is TRBJ1-2; maybe TRBD1 (6 bases). V was shortened by 4 bases and J by 6 bases, with 12 bases between the two germline ends. Germline loops: CDR1 SGHTA, CDR2 FQGTGA. The length of the CDR3 is 13 residues. The CDR3 DNA is TGTGCCAGCAGCTCGGGAGGGGGTGATGGCTACACCTTC. Translation: CASSSGGGDGYTF. Drawing the rest from reference TRBV7-3 and TRBJ1-2, the complete variable domain is GAGVSQTPSNKVTEKGKYVELRCDPISGHTALYWYRQSLGQGPEFLIYFQGTGAADDSGLPNDRFFAVRPEGSVSTLKIQRTERGDSAVYLCASSSGGGDGYTFGSGTRLTVV.

This rearrangement joins TRBV19 to TRBJ2-7, with TRBD1 as a possible D gene (6 bases). The V and J ends lost 9 bases and 3 bases respectively, with 9 bases between them. Germline-derived CDR1 and CDR2 are LNHDA and SQIVND (reference sequence). The CDR3 contains 11 residues. CDR3 loop: CASGDIYEQYF. The CDR3 nucleotides are TGTGCCAGCGGGGACATCTACGAGCAGTACTTC.

The rearrangement links TRBV2 to TRBJ2-3, with 11 bases fitting TRBD2. Germline V gene data show CDR1 as SNHLY and CDR2 as FYNNEI. The CDR3 is 15 residues long. Trimming took 4 bases from V and 9 from J; bases not matched to a gene: 9. CDR3 region: CASSALAGGLKTQYF. The CDR3 nucleotides are TGTGCCAGCAGTGCTCTAGCGGGGGGCCTGAAAACGCAGTATTTT.

The chain uses TRBV5-1 and TRBJ1-6; 8 nucleotides agree with TRBD1. The CDR3 is 15 residues long. The trim removed 6 bases at V and 3 bases at J, leaving 5 bases unmatched. The germline CDR1 and CDR2 sequences are SGHRS and YFSETQ. The CDR3 sequence is CASKGQGGYNSPLHF. The CDR3 DNA reads TGCGCCAGCAAAGGACAGGGCGGCTATAATTCACCCCTCCACTTT.

The chain recombines TRBV6-6 with TRBJ1-5; 9 bases line up with TRBD1. This CDR3 is built from 15 residues. V lost 5 bases, J lost 4 bases, and 6 bases stayed unmatched. Germline lookup yields CDR1 MNHNY and CDR2 SVGAGI (reference sequence). As DNA, the CDR3 is TGTGCCAGCAGTCAAACCGGGACAGGGAATCAGCCCCAGCATTTT. Its translation is CASSQTGTGNQPQHF.

This clone was recorded only once. The chain carries TRBV19 and TRBJ2-6; D perhaps matches TRBD1 (6 bases). Trimming stripped 4 bases from V and 3 bases from J, with 13 bases between. There are 16 residues in the CDR3. The germline V gene has CDR1 LNHDA and CDR2 SQIVND (reference sequence). The CDR3 nucleotides are TGTGCCAGTAGTAGACTACAGGGCAATGGGGCCAACGTCCTGACTTTC. Translated: CASSRLQGNGANVLTF.

This CDR3 is CASSQMRGTHEQYF. DNA of the CDR3: TGCGCCAGCAGCCAAATGCGGGGTACGCACGAGCAGTACTTC. The chain carries TRBV4-1 and TRBJ2-7, with a weak D call TRBD2 (6 bases). Germline V CDR1 and CDR2: MGHRA, YSYEKL. The CDR3 loop spans 14 amino acids. The germline V and J ends were trimmed by 2 bases and 5 bases, with 13 bases remaining between them.

V gene TRBV6-6 combines with J gene TRBJ2-2; D unresolved. The DNA end lines up better with TRBJ1-3; the J call may be wrong. The V gene's germline CDR1 is MNHNY and CDR2 SVGAGI (reference sequence). The CDR3 contains 15 residues. The CDR3: CASSYPAASGNTIYF. The CDR3 DNA is TGTGCCAGCAGTTACCCCGCGGCATCTGGAAACACCATATATTTT.

V gene TRBV5-4 combines with J gene TRBJ1-1, with D tentatively TRBD1 (6 bases). Germline lookup yields CDR1 SGHNT and CDR2 YYREEE (reference sequence). V was clipped by 5 bases and J by 0 bases, with 11 bases between them. The CDR3 totals 14 residues. CDR3 protein: CASSPGQMNTEAFF. The CDR3 DNA is TGTGCCAGCAGTCCTGGACAGATGAACACTGAAGCTTTCTTT. Variable domain in full (rest from reference TRBV5-4 and TRBJ1-1): ETGVTQSPTHLIKTRGQQVTLRCSSQSGHNTVSWYQQALGQGPQFIFQYYREEENGRGNFPPRFSGLQFPNYSSELNVNALELDDSALYLCASSPGQMNTEAFFGQGTRLTVV.

The rearrangement joins TRBV7-2 to TRBJ1-6; D possibly corresponds to TRBD1 (6 bases). The germline CDR1 and CDR2 sequences are SGHTA and FQGNSA. This CDR3 is 16 amino acids long. Trimming cost V 0 bases and J 6 bases, with 12 bases left between them. CDR3 sequence: CASSLAGAGVNSPLHF. The CDR3 bases are TGTGCCAGCAGCTTAGCGGGGGCAGGGGTTAATTCACCCCTCCACTTT.

The chain has TRBV9 and TRBJ2-5, with 8 positions matching TRBD1. The germline V gene encodes CDR1 SGDLS and CDR2 YYNGEE. J was trimmed by 5 bases and V by 3 bases; bases with no gene match: 3. The CDR3 covers 13 residues. In nucleotides, the CDR3 is TGTGCCAGCAGCGCGAGACAGGGGGAGACCCAGTACTTC. Protein product: CASSARQGETQYF.

The rearrangement uses TRBV5-4 and TRBJ2-3, with D possibly matching TRBD2 (5 bases). CDR3 length equals 16 residues. Between the trimmed V and J ends, which lost 5 bases and 4 bases, there was a span of 20 bases. Germline CDR1 SGHNT, CDR2 YYREEE (reference sequence). The CDR3 bases are TGTGCCAGCAGTTTAGTGGATCGGGGTGGCCCAGATACGCAGTATTTT. As protein: CASSLVDRGGPDTQYF.

This clone was seen more than once but under ten times. The rearrangement links TRBV19 to TRBJ2-1; 9 nucleotides line up with TRBD1. The CDR3 has 14 amino acids. Germline lookup yields CDR1 LNHDA and CDR2 SQIVND (reference sequence). Unmatched junction bases numbered 3, after V lost 6 bases and J lost 3 bases. CDR3 residues: CASRPGQGYNEQFF. CDR3 nucleotides: TGTGCCAGTAGGCCGGGACAGGGCTACAATGAGCAGTTCTTC.

This clone was counted only a few times. The chain has TRBV10-1 and TRBJ2-3; 11 positions match TRBD2. Trimming took 2 bases from V and 5 from J; bases not matched to a gene: 3. The CDR3 is made up of 15 amino acids. Germline-derived CDR1 and CDR2 are WNHNN and SYGVQD (reference sequence). The CDR3: CASSEASGGQDTQYF. The CDR3 bases are TGCGCCAGCAGTGAGGCTAGCGGGGGGCAAGATACGCAGTATTTT.

The V gene is TRBV5-4, the J gene TRBJ2-7, with TRBD2 matching over 8 bases. V gave up 4 bases and J gave up 1 base; unmatched junction bases: 1. The germline V gene encodes CDR1 SGHNT and CDR2 YYREEE (reference sequence). This CDR3 region has 13 residues. The CDR3, as DNA: TGTGCCAGCAGCCGGGGGGGGTCCTACGAGCAGTACTTC. This sequence encodes CASSRGGSYEQYF.

This chain uses TRBV19 with TRBJ1-1, with TRBD1 matching over 12 bases. Germline trimming cut 3 bases from V and 3 bases from J; bases unmatched to any gene: 8. Per the germline V gene, CDR1 is LNHDA and CDR2 is SQIVND (reference sequence). The CDR3 contains 17 residues. Here the CDR3 reads CASSINRDRGPDTEAFF. CDR3 nucleotide sequence: TGTGCCAGTAGTATCAACCGGGACAGGGGGCCGGACACTGAAGCTTTCTTT.

This clone was picked up a small number of times. The chain carries TRBV4-1 and TRBJ2-1, with a possible D match to TRBD1 (5 bases). CDR3 length equals 14 residues. The germline V and J ends were trimmed by 2 bases and 8 bases, with 13 bases remaining between them. Germline values: CDR1 MGHRA, CDR2 YSYEKL. CDR3 amino acids: CASSQIQGWDEQFF. CDR3 DNA sequence: TGCGCCAGCAGCCAAATCCAGGGATGGGATGAGCAGTTCTTC.